This record concerns one TCR beta chain sequence. Its antigen is still unknown. Per-base qualities were not stored, and no clone one base away is much larger. V lost 2 bases and J lost 0 bases, and the count of bases not matched to a germline gene is 5. Sequences SGHVS (CDR1) and FQNEAQ (CDR2) are obtained from the germline V gene. The CDR3 measures 17 amino acids from cysteine to phenylalanine. Just CDR3 DNA is preserved here, 51 bases in frame from base 1. The data stem from a study of T cells after posttransplantation cyclophosphamide (dated by TCRdb to 2016 to 2017). Regarding the complete study: The study tracked T cell repertoire reconstitution by TRB sequencing after myeloablative bone marrow transplantation using posttransplantation cyclophosphamide as GVHD prophylaxis. TRA and TRB clonality were tightly correlated in ten or so samples, so subsequent TCR analyses focused on TRB only. Public TRB sequences were compared against a database of over 3,000 sequences linked to responses to pathogens, tumor antigens, self-antigens and alloantigens. Samples from 30 to 35 PTCy-treated patients, along with samples from some 15 of their related bone marrow donors, underwent antigen receptor sequencing. TRB sequencing was performed on blood from all 35 or so PTCy patients with 1-year posttransplant specimens. In 3 patients, TRB sequencing was also performed on up to roughly 3 more blood samples taken 2 to 5.2 years after transplant, and in several patients, pretransplant blood was also TRB-sequenced. Study-wide conclusions, independent of this receptor: Donor-recipient similarity was low at 1-2 months but rose over the first year, and later blood repertoires were often dominated by donor CD8+ memory clones. Across the 45 to 55 patients, TRB clonality was highly associated with recipient CMV seropositivity and CMV reactivation, and diversity with PTCy was similar to that in the CNI/methotrexate controls. The TRB repertoires of T cells infiltrating skin or GI tract showed only limited overlap with the TRB repertoires of T cells in blood.

TRB sequencing was run on genomic DNA with either the immunoSEQ assay at survey resolution or the hsTCRB kit. The original methods were these. The immunoSEQ software handled the initial read processing, while the LymphoSeq R package was used for the repertoire analyses. Clonality was computed as 1 minus normalized Shannon entropy, and a Gini coefficient was also calculated for each TRB dataset. Phenotypes of unsorted samples were inferred by mapping TRB sequences from sorted subsets of the recipient or donor onto unsorted samples of the same recipient. TCRdb retrieved this table from immuneACCESS and kept in-frame rearrangements only. Not all clones are present; in checked studies, unresolved V genes account for under half, and no reason is known for the remainder. D and trimming come from the DNA, and the V and J calls and clone size come from that table. The sample records more than 4,500 clones, 82% of which are singletons. The top ten clonotypes cover 2.5% to 4% of the sample.

The treatment or condition tag for this specimen amounts to: high-dose cyclophosphamide on days +3 and +4 as single-agent GVHD prophylaxis. PTCy patients received busulfan and fludarabine conditioning, a related or unrelated marrow graft, and cyclophosphamide on days +3 and +4. The PTCy-treated patients were enrolled in a prospective multi-institutional clinical trial. Peripheral blood and bone marrow mononuclear cells were isolated by Ficoll-Hypaque density centrifugation and were cryopreserved. CD4+ and CD8+ T cells, including naive and memory subsets, were sorted by FACS on a FACSAria II. The V and J segments used are TRBV7-8 and TRBJ2-1; 9 central bases correspond to TRBD2. Here the sequenced sample was CD4+ T cells sorted from blood, taken about 350 days after allogeneic stem cell transplant with posttransplant cyclophosphamide. This sequence was found in a male patient aged 50 to 59 who received an allogeneic stem cell transplant from a related donor and was CMV-positive. After a transplant, the donor of the graft may account for some T cells. The DNA sequence follows: TGTGCCAGCAGCTTATCGCGGGAGGGAAGCTCCTACAATGAGCAGTTCTTC. It translates to CASSLSREGSSYNEQFF.